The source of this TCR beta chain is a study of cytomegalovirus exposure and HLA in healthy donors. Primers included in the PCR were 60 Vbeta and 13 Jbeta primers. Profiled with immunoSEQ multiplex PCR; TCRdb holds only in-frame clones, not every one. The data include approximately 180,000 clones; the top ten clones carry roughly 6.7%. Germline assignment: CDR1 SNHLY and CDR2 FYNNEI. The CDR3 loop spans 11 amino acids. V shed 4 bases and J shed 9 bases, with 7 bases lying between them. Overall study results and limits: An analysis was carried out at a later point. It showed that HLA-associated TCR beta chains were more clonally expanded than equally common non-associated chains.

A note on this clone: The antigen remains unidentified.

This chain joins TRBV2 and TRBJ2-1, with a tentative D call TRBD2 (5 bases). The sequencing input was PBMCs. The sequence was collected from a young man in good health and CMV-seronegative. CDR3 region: CASSAEGEQFF. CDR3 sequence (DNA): TGTGCCAGCAGTGCCGAGGGTGAGCAGTTCTTC.